This T cell receptor (beta chain) was identified in a study of blood T cell repertoires in COVID-19. For the study at large: Specimens from acute and convalescent COVID-19 originated in the United States, Italy and Spain. In each case, the material was cDNA or gDNA derived from T cells, B-cell-depleted T cells, or PBMCs.

CDR1 is SGHNT, CDR2 YENEEA, per germline. The V segment lost 3 bases and the J segment 4 bases; nucleotides outside the gene matches: 5. The CDR3 length is 14 residues. This clone has just one count. Original processing methods: Estimated nucleated cell counts came from reference gene primer amplification. Using immunoSEQ multiplex PCR, the repertoire was profiled, and TCRdb retains in-frame clones only, with some absent. That table is the source of V, J and clone size, and D and trimming were worked out from the DNA. Of more than 150,000 clones listed, about 86% are singletons. Input material: peripheral blood. This receptor was identified in a man aged 30-40 years with active or convalescent COVID-19. This chain connects TRBV11-3 to TRBJ1-2; 7 nucleotides match TRBD1. CDR3 in amino acids: CASSFSDRSYGYTF. The CDR3 DNA reads as TGTGCCAGCAGCTTTTCGGACAGGAGCTATGGCTACACCTTC.